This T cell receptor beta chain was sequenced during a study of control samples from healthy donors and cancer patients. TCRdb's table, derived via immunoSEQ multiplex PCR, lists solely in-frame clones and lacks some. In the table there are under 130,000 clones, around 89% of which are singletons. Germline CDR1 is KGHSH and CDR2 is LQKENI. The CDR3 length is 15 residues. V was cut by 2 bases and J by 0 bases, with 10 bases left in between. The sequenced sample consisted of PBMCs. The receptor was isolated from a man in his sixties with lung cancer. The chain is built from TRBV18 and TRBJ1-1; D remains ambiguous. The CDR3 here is CASSPASGMNTEAFF. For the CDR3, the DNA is TGTGCCAGCTCACCAGCAAGCGGAATGAACACTGAAGCTTTCTTT.